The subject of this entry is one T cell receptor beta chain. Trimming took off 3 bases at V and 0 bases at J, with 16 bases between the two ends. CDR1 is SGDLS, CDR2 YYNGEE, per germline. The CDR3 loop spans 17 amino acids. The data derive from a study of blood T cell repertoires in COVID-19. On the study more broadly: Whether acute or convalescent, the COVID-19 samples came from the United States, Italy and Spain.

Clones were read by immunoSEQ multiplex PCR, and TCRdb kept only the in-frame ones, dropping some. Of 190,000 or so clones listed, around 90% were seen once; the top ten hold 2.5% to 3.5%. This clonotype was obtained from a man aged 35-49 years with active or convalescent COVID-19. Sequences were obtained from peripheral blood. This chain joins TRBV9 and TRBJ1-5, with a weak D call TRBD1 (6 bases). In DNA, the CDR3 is TGTGCCAGCAGCGGGGGGCAGGGGATCCATAGCAATCAGCCCCAGCATTTT. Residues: CASSGGQGIHSNQPQHF.